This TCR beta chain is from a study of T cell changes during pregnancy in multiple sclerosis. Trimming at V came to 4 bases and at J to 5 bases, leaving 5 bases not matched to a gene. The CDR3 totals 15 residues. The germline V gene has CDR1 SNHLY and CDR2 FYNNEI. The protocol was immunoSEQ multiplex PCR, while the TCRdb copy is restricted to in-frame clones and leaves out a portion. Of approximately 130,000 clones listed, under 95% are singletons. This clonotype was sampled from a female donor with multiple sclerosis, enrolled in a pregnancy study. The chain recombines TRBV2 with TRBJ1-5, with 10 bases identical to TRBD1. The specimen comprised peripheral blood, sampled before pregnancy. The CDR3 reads CASSGDRGPDQPQHF. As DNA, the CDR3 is TGTGCCAGCAGTGGGGACAGGGGTCCCGATCAGCCCCAGCATTTT. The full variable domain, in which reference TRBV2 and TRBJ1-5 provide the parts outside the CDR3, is EPEVTQTPSHQVTQMGQEVILRCVPISNHLYFYWYRQILGQKVEFLVSFYNNEISEKSEIFDDQFSVERPDGSNFTLKIRSTKLEDSAMYFCASSGDRGPDQPQHFGDGTRLSIL.